These 10 T cell receptor beta chains came from one sample sequenced in a study of blood T cell repertoires in COVID-19. Sequenced by immunoSEQ multiplex PCR; TCRdb stores in-frame clones only, minus some. The repertoire holds 110,000 to 150,000 clones, approximately 90% seen once, with 9.5% to 11% in the top ten. Sequenced sample: peripheral blood. These receptors came from a woman of 80 years or more with acute or convalescent COVID-19.

CDR3 sequence (DNA): TGTGCCAGCAGCCTAGGACTAGCGGGGGGCACAGATACGCAGTATTTT. Amino acid sequence: CASSLGLAGGTDTQYF. The chain carries TRBV11-1 and TRBJ2-3, with 13 positions matching TRBD2. CDR1 SGHAT and CDR2 FQDESV come from the germline V gene (reference sequence). With 5 bases clipped from V and 1 base from J, the junction kept 3 bases outside the gene matches. This CDR3 spans 16 amino acids.

This chain links TRBV5-1 with TRBJ2-1; 9 bases match TRBD2. The CDR3 is 15 residues long. Unmatched junction bases numbered 13, after V lost 6 bases and J lost 9 bases. The germline CDR1 and CDR2 sequences are SGHRS and YFSETQ. CDR3 sequence (DNA): TGCGCCAGCAACGTGGGCGGGGGGGCCCCTACTGAGCAGTTCTTC. This codes for CASNVGGGAPTEQFF.

The chain uses TRBV15 and TRBJ1-5; D not certain. CDR1 is LNHNV, CDR2 YYDKDF, per germline (reference sequence). V gave up 1 base and J gave up 0 bases, with 13 bases separating them. This CDR3 comprises 17 residues. CDR3 sequence reads: CATSRVTGKYSNQPQHF. The CDR3, as DNA: TGTGCCACCAGCAGAGTGACGGGGAAATATAGCAATCAGCCCCAGCATTTT.

The V gene is TRBV5-1, the J gene TRBJ2-1, with 10 bases identical to TRBD2. The CDR3 runs to 15 residues. J was trimmed by 4 bases and V by 0 bases; bases with no gene match: 1. Germline V gives CDR1 SGHRS, CDR2 YFSETQ. As DNA, the CDR3 is TGCGCCAGCAGCTTGGAAGCGGGGGGGTACAATGAGCAGTTCTTC. Amino acid sequence: CASSLEAGGYNEQFF.

V is TRBV11-3 and J is TRBJ2-1, with TRBD1 matching over 9 bases. This CDR3 is 16 amino acids long. From germline, CDR1 is SGHNT and CDR2 YENEEA. V shed 5 bases and J 5 bases; nucleotides not matched to a gene: 10. CDR3 in amino acids: CASSPRVGQGNNEQFF. CDR3 sequence (DNA): TGTGCCAGCAGCCCTAGGGTGGGACAGGGCAACAATGAGCAGTTCTTC.

This sequence joins TRBV7-9 and TRBJ2-3, with D perhaps matching TRBD2 (6 bases). The V and J ends lost 1 base and 0 bases respectively, with 11 bases between them. The CDR3 runs to 16 residues. Germline CDR1 is SEHNR and CDR2 is FQNEAQ (reference sequence). CDR3 sequence reads: CASSLVVGTSTDTQYF. CDR3 nucleotide sequence: TGTGCCAGCAGCTTAGTGGTAGGGACTAGCACAGATACGCAGTATTTT.

This clone was recorded a few times. The chain has TRBV15 and TRBJ1-3; D is unresolved. The germline gives CDR1 LNHNV, CDR2 YYDKDF (reference sequence). The CDR3 spans 15 residues. Trimming took 2 bases from V and 0 from J, leaving 8 bases between them. DNA of the CDR3: TGTGCCACCAGCAGACAGGACTACTCTGGAAACACCATATATTTT. This sequence encodes CATSRQDYSGNTIYF.

The gene calls are TRBV18 and TRBJ2-3; D might be TRBD2 (5 bases). The CDR3 runs to 15 residues. Germline assignment: CDR1 KGHSH and CDR2 LQKENI. The V and J ends lost 3 bases and 6 bases respectively, with 16 bases between them. The CDR3 loop is CASSPMLPGGDTQYF. CDR3 coding DNA: TGTGCCAGCTCACCGATGTTGCCGGGCGGGGATACGCAGTATTTT.

The V call is TRBV6-5, the J call TRBJ1-2; D not resolved. The germline V gene encodes CDR1 MNHEY and CDR2 SVGAGI. Trimming took 0 bases from V and 7 from J, leaving 15 bases between them. The CDR3 contains 15 residues. CDR3 sequence reads: CASSYSRVLFSGYTF. CDR3 DNA: TGTGCCAGCAGTTACTCTCGGGTGCTGTTCTCTGGCTACACCTTC.

The rearrangement joins TRBV6-1 to TRBJ2-5, with 11 bases lining up with TRBD2. The J segment lost 5 bases and the V segment lost 6 bases, leaving 8 bases of the junction unmatched. The CDR3 consists of 15 residues. From germline, CDR1 is MNHNS and CDR2 SASEGT. The CDR3 DNA follows: TGTGCCAGCAGCGCTACTAGCGGGGGCGGGGAGACCCAGTACTTC. Its translation: CASSATSGGGETQYF.